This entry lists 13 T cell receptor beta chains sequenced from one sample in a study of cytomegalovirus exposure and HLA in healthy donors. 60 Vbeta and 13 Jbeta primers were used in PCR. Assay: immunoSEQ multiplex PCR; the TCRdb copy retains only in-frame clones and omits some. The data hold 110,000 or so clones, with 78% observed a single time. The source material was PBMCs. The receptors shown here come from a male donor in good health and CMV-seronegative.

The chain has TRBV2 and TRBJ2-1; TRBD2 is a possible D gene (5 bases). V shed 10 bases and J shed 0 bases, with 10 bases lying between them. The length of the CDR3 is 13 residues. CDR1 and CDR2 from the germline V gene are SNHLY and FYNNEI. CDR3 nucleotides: TGTGCCACGATACTAGACTCCTACAATGAGCAGTTCTTC. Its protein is CATILDSYNEQFF.

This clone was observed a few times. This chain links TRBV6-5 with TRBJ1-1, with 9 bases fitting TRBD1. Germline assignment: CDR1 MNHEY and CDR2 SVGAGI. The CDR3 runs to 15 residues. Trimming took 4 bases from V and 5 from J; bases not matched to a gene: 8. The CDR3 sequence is CASSSGTGIITEAFF. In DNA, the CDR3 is TGTGCCAGCAGTTCCGGGACAGGGATTATTACTGAAGCTTTCTTT.

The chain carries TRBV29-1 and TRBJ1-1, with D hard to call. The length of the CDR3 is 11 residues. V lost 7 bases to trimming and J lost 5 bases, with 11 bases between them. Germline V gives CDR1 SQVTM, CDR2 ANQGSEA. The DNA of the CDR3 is TGCAGCGCCAGAGGGAAAACTGAAGCTTTCTTT. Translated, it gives CSARGKTEAFF.

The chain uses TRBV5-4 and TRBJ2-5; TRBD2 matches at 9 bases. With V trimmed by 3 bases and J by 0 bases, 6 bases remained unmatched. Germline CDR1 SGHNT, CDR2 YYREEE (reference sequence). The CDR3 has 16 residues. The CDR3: CASSWWAGGYQETQYF. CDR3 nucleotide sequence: TGTGCCAGCAGCTGGTGGGCGGGAGGGTACCAAGAGACCCAGTACTTC.

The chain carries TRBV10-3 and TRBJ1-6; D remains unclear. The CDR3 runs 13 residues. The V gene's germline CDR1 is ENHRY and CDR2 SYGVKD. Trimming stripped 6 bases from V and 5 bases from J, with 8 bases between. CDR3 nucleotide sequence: TGTGCCATCAGAGGAACAGATAATTCACCCCTCCACTTT. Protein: CAIRGTDNSPLHF.

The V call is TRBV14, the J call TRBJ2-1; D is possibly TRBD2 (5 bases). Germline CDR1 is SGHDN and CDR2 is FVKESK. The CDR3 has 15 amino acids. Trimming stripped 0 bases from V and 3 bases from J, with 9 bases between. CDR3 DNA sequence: TGTGCCAGCAGCCAAGAATGGGCGGGCTACAATGAGCAGTTCTTC. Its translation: CASSQEWAGYNEQFF.

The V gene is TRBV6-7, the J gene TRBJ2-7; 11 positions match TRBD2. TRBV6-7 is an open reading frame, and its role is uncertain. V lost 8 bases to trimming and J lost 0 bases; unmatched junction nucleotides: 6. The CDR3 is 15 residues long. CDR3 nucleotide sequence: TGTGCCAGCCTCAGTAGCGGGAGGGCCTCCTACGAGCAGTACTTC. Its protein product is CASLSSGRASYEQYF.

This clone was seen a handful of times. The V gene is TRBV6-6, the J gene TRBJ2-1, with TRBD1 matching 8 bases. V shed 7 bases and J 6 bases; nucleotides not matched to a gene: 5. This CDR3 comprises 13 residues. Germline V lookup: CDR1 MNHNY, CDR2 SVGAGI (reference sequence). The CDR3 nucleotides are TGTGCCAGCAAAACAGGGGGTGGCAATGAGCAGTTCTTC. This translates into CASKTGGGNEQFF.

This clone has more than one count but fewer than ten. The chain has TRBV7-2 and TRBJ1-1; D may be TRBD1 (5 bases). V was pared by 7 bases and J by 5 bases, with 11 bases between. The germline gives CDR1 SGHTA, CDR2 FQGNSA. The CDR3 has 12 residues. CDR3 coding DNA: TGTGCCAGCACCCTCGGGGGGACTGAAGCTTTCTTT. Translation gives CASTLGGTEAFF.

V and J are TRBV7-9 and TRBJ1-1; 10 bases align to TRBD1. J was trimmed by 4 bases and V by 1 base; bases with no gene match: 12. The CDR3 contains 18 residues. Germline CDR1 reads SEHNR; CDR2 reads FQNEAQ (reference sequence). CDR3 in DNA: TGTGCCAGCAGCTTAGTATTTGGGGACAGGGGAACGGGCACTGAAGCTTTCTTT. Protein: CASSLVFGDRGTGTEAFF. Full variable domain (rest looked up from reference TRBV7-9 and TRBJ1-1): DTGVSQNPRHKITKRGQNVTFRCDPISEHNRLYWYRQTLGQGPEFLTYFQNEAQLEKSRLLSDRFSAERPKGSFSTLEIQRTEQGDSAMYLCASSLVFGDRGTGTEAFFGQGTRLTVV.

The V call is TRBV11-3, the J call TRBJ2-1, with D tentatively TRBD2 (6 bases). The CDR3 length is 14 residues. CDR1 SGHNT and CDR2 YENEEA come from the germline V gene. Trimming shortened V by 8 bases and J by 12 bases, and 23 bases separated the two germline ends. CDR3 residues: CASSGGKRSIAQFF. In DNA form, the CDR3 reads TGTGCCAGCTCCGGGGGTAAAAGGAGCATAGCGCAGTTCTTC.

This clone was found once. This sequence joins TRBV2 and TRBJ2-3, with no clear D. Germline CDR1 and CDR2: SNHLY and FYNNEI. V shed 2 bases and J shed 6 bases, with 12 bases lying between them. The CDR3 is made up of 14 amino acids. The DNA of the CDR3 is TGTGCCAGCAGTGAATTGGCGGAATCCGATACGCAGTATTTT. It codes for CASSELAESDTQYF.

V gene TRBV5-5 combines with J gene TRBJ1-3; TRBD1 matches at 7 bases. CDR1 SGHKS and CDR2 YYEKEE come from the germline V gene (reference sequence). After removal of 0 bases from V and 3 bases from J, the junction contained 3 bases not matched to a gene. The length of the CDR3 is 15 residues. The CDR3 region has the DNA TGTGCCAGCAGCTTGGAGGGGGCGCATGGAAACACCATATATTTT. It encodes CASSLEGAHGNTIYF. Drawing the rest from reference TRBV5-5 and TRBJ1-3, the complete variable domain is DAGVTQSPTHLIKTRGQQVTLRCSPISGHKSVSWYQQVLGQGPQFIFQYYEKEERGRGNFPDRFSARQFPNYSSELNVNALLLGDSALYLCASSLEGAHGNTIYFGEGSWLTVV.